The next 2 T cell receptor beta chains were all read from a single sample in a study of response to subunit inactivated influenza vaccine. Via MiXCR, TCRdb re-called the RT-PCR reads, giving one row per CDR3 protein. Of fewer than 600,000 distinct CDR3 sequences listed, 6% to 9% were seen once; the top ten hold around 13%. The sample consisted of PBMCs from blood, taken around 25 months after vaccination. These TCRs come from a man in his fifties or sixties who received an inactivated influenza vaccine.

This clonotype was recorded many times. This sequence joins TRBV7-2 and TRBJ1-6; possible D gene TRBD1, 5 bases. Germline V gene sequence: CDR1 SGHTA, CDR2 FQGNSA. The CDR3 consists of 16 residues. Trimming took 5 bases from V and 8 from J, leaving 19 bases between them. CDR3 protein: CASSLNPWGRDSPLHF. The CDR3 DNA reads as TGTGCCAGCAGCCTTAACCCGTGGGGGAGGGATTCACCCCTCCACTTT.

This chain uses TRBV20-1 with TRBJ1-5, with a weak D call TRBD1 (6 bases). Trimming shortened V by 3 bases and J by 3 bases, and 12 bases separated the two germline ends. The germline gives CDR1 DFQATT, CDR2 SNEGSKA (reference sequence). The CDR3 is made up of 14 amino acids. CDR3 bases: TGCAGTGCTAGTCGGGGGGCTATCAATCAGCCCCAGCATTTT. Its translation is CSASRGAINQPQHF.